The 22 T cell receptor beta chains reported below all come from one sample, sequenced in a study of regulatory T cells in long-lasting Graves disease. Stated time point: persistent/refractory GD, antithyroid drugs over 5 years with positive TRAb. PBMC RNA served as the TCR library source. Combining iRepertoire HTBI primers with Arm-PCR of CDR3 regions, the authors built TCR beta libraries. One entry per CDR3 protein, called by TCRdb with MiXCR from the multiplex PCR reads. The profile shows 650,000 to 850,000 distinct CDR3 sequences, roughly 30% of them singletons. The sequencing used peripheral blood mononuclear cells (PBMCs), collected when the disease was refractory, from a patient treated with antithyroid drugs. The origin of the receptors is a female donor with Graves disease.

This clonotype was observed a few times. This chain links TRBV30 with TRBJ1-6; D is perhaps TRBD1 (5 bases). There are 13 residues in the CDR3. Germline V gene sequence: CDR1 GTSNPN, CDR2 SVGIG (reference sequence). V lost 4 bases to trimming and J lost 8 bases, with 12 bases between them. The CDR3 DNA sequence: TGTGCCTGGAATGGGGCACGGGATTCACCCCTCCACTTT. This codes for CAWNGARDSPLHF.

The chain has TRBV6-1 and TRBJ1-1; D unclear. CDR1 is MNHNS, CDR2 SASEGT, per germline. The CDR3 sequence is 14 residues long. V lost 3 bases to trimming and J lost 9 bases, with 17 bases between them. As DNA, the CDR3 is TGTGCCAGCAGTGACCGCCTGCAAACACTGAAAGCTTTCTTT. Translated: CASSDRLQTLKAFF.

The chain combines TRBV15 with TRBJ1-5; weak D call: TRBD1 (5 bases). The ends were cut back, 0 bases at V and 4 bases at J, with 10 bases in the middle. The germline V gene has CDR1 LNHNV and CDR2 YYDKDF (reference sequence). The CDR3 extends over 15 amino acids. The CDR3 spells CATSRDDSLNQPQHF. CDR3 in DNA: TGTGCCACCAGCAGAGACGACAGCCTTAATCAGCCCCAGCATTTT.

The chain links TRBV4-2 to TRBJ1-2; D remains unclear. Trimming removed 0 bases from V and 5 bases from J, with 13 bases in between. Germline CDR1 and CDR2: LGHNA and YNFKEQ. This CDR3 has 15 amino acids. The CDR3 nucleotides read TGTGCCAGCAGCCAAGATTTGTCCAGGCGGTATGGCTACACCTTC. Protein: CASSQDLSRRYGYTF.

This clonotype was observed a few times. J is TRBJ2-7 and V is TRBV7-9; 9 positions match TRBD1. The V segment lost 3 bases and the J segment 3 bases; nucleotides outside the gene matches: 6. CDR1 is SEHNR, CDR2 FQNEAQ, per germline (reference sequence). The CDR3 runs 15 residues. CDR3 in amino acids: CASSFTGQGNYEQYF. As DNA, the CDR3 is TGTGCCAGCAGCTTTACGGGACAGGGTAACTACGAGCAGTACTTC.

V is TRBV25-1 and J is TRBJ1-5; the match to TRBD1 covers 10 bases. The J segment lost 2 bases and the V segment lost 4 bases, leaving 5 bases of the junction unmatched. The V gene's germline CDR1 is MGHDK and CDR2 SYGVNS. This CDR3 has 16 amino acids. This chain's CDR3 is CASSGRGQGGNQPQHF. The DNA for the CDR3 is TGTGCCAGCAGTGGCCGTGGACAGGGGGGCAATCAGCCCCAGCATTTT.

A few counts support this clonotype. The gene calls are TRBV5-5 and TRBJ1-5; D unclear. The length of the CDR3 is 15 residues. V dropped 1 base and J dropped 0 bases, with 8 bases sitting between them. Per the germline V gene, CDR1 is SGHKS and CDR2 is YYEKEE (reference sequence). The CDR3 DNA is TGTGCCAGCAGCTTGTACACACCTAGCAATCAGCCCCAGCATTTT. Translated, it gives CASSLYTPSNQPQHF.

This clonotype has ten or more counts. The chain combines TRBV6-2 or TRBV6-3 with TRBJ1-2; unclear D gene. The germline gives CDR1 MNHEY, CDR2 SVGEGT. CDR3 length equals 14 residues. The germline V and J ends were trimmed by 5 bases and 4 bases, with 14 bases remaining between them. In DNA, the CDR3 is TGTGCCAGCAGTGACGGCCCCCATAGCTATGGCTACACCTTC. This encodes CASSDGPHSYGYTF.

J is TRBJ2-2 and V is TRBV20-1; D possibly corresponds to TRBD2 (5 bases). Per the germline V gene, CDR1 is DFQATT and CDR2 is SNEGSKA (reference sequence). This CDR3 contains 13 residues. Trimming stripped 4 bases from V and 5 bases from J, with 11 bases between. The CDR3 sequence is CSAKWERTGELFF. CDR3 nucleotides: TGCAGTGCTAAGTGGGAGAGGACCGGGGAGCTGTTTTTT.

This clonotype was observed a few times. This is likely a read error, given that the CDR3 carries no conserved phenylalanine or tryptophan at its end. The DNA is left out, because the CDR3 cannot be placed on it with certainty; the CDR3 is given as TCRdb lists it. The chain couples TRBV20-1 to TRBJ1-4. The CDR3 is 11 residues long, ends included. CDR1 and CDR2 (germline): DFQATT, SNEGSKA (reference sequence). This CDR3 is CSASRQALVYL.

The chain carries TRBV6-1 and TRBJ2-7, with a possible D match to TRBD1 (6 bases). CDR3 size: 14 residues. CDR1 is MNHNS, CDR2 SASEGT, per germline. V lost 6 bases to trimming and J lost 0 bases, with 12 bases between them. CDR3 sequence reads: CASRDLTGSYEQYF. The CDR3, as DNA: TGTGCCAGCAGGGACTTGACAGGCTCCTACGAGCAGTACTTC.

J is TRBJ2-1 and V is TRBV19, with 9 bases matching TRBD1. This CDR3 region has 14 residues. Per germline, CDR1 LNHDA and CDR2 SQIVND (reference sequence). J was trimmed by 4 bases and V by 8 bases; bases with no gene match: 6. CDR3 protein: CASRSTGGYNEQFF. For the CDR3, the DNA is TGTGCCAGTCGATCGACAGGGGGGTACAATGAGCAGTTCTTC.

This chain uses TRBV28 with TRBJ1-5; 7 nucleotides align to TRBD1. The germline V gene has CDR1 MDHEN and CDR2 SYDVKM. CDR3 size: 18 residues. With 2 bases clipped from V and 3 bases from J, the junction kept 13 bases outside the gene matches. CDR3 in amino acids: CASSLGASTGLNNQPQHF. The CDR3 nucleotides read TGTGCCAGCAGTTTAGGGGCATCGACAGGGCTGAACAATCAGCCCCAGCATTTT.

This clonotype has more than one count but fewer than ten. The chain combines TRBV7-3 with TRBJ2-2; possible D gene TRBD1, 5 bases. The germline V gene has CDR1 SGHTA and CDR2 FQGTGA. Between the trimmed V and J ends, which lost 3 bases and 5 bases, there was a span of 16 bases. This CDR3 has 16 amino acids. This chain's CDR3 is CASSLVKGRRTGELFF. The DNA of the CDR3 is TGTGCCAGCAGCTTGGTCAAGGGGCGTAGGACCGGGGAGCTGTTTTTT.

This chain links TRBV27 with TRBJ2-7, with a tentative D call TRBD1 (5 bases). Trimming removed 2 bases at V and 0 bases at J, with 11 bases between. This CDR3 contains 15 residues. The germline gives CDR1 MNHEY, CDR2 SMNVEV (reference sequence). CDR3 coding DNA: TGTGCCAGCAGTTTAGAAGGGGCGAGCTCCTACGAGCAGTACTTC. This gives the protein CASSLEGASSYEQYF.

There are a few counts of this clonotype. The CDR3 sequence: CASSKQLMNTEAFF. In DNA, the CDR3 is TGTGCCAGCAGCAAACAGTTGATGAACACTGAAGCTTTCTTT. J is TRBJ1-1 and V is TRBV13; no clear D. CDR1 is PRHDT and CDR2 is FYEKMQ in the germline V gene (reference sequence). V was trimmed by 5 bases and J by 0 bases, leaving 10 bases between them. The CDR3 contains 14 residues.

The rearrangement joins TRBV25-1 to TRBJ1-5; D ambiguous. Per germline, CDR1 MGHDK and CDR2 SYGVNS. Trimming removed 4 bases from V and 3 bases from J, with 7 bases in between. This CDR3 is 13 amino acids long. This CDR3 is CASSASLNQPQHF. CDR3 nucleotide sequence: TGTGCCAGCAGTGCCAGCCTCAATCAGCCCCAGCATTTT.

This rearrangement joins TRBV29-1 to TRBJ1-3; no firm D call. CDR3 length: 14 residues. Trimming stripped 4 bases from V and 0 bases from J, with 10 bases between. Germline values: CDR1 SQVTM, CDR2 ANQGSEA. In DNA form, the CDR3 reads TGCAGCGTTGCCGGTCAGGTCTCTGGAAACACCATATATTTT. Its protein product is CSVAGQVSGNTIYF.

This clonotype appeared a few times. The chain employs TRBV6-5 and TRBJ1-3; D unclear. The V end was cut by 2 bases, the J end by 0 bases, with 8 bases between. The CDR3 consists of 15 residues. Germline V gene data show CDR1 as MNHEY and CDR2 as SVGAGI. For the CDR3, the DNA is TGTGCCAGCAGTTACGCGGGAGCCTCTGGAAACACCATATATTTT. Translating it yields CASSYAGASGNTIYF.

This chain links TRBV20-1 with TRBJ2-2; D unclear. Trimming cost V 0 bases and J 3 bases, with 8 bases left between them. Germline CDR1 DFQATT, CDR2 SNEGSKA (reference sequence). The CDR3 is 14 amino acids. CDR3: CSARDLSYTGELFF. The CDR3 DNA sequence: TGCAGTGCTAGAGATCTAAGTTACACCGGGGAGCTGTTTTTT.

This clonotype was detected only a few times. The chain carries TRBV28 and TRBJ1-3; tentatively, D is TRBD1 (5 bases). V lost 5 bases and J lost 0, with 11 bases in between. Germline V lookup: CDR1 MDHEN, CDR2 SYDVKM. This CDR3 is built from 15 residues. The CDR3 nucleotides read TGTGCCAGCAGTCAGCCGGGGCCCTCTGGAAACACCATATATTTT. This encodes CASSQPGPSGNTIYF.

The chain uses TRBV5-1 and TRBJ2-5; TRBD1 agrees at 8 bases. The CDR3 contains 16 residues. Germline trimming cut 2 bases from V and 3 bases from J; bases unmatched to any gene: 9. Germline values: CDR1 SGHRS, CDR2 YFSETQ. CDR3 DNA sequence: TGCGCCAGCAGCTTTGGTGGACAGGGAGTTAAAGAGACCCAGTACTTC. Protein sequence: CASSFGGQGVKETQYF.